This TCR beta chain was obtained from a study of cytomegalovirus exposure and HLA in healthy donors. Study details: Counted in an early data release were about 85 million unique TCRs from HLA-typed donors.

The CDR3 loop spans 13 amino acids. The junction had 7 bases not matched to a gene; V was cut back by 8 bases and J by 8 bases. The V gene's germline CDR1 is ENHRY and CDR2 SYGVKD. Whole-study results and caveats: For most TCR beta V segments, an earlier analysis put the productive rate at about 90% or about 30% of the time. With further analysis later on, most CMV-associated TCR beta chains appeared HLA-restricted. Solely CMV serostatus was available to characterize immune exposure.

To note about this clone: What it binds is unknown.

The study ran its PCR with 60 Vbeta and 13 Jbeta primers. This table comes from immunoSEQ multiplex PCR, and its TCRdb copy is limited to in-frame clones, with some not included. This repertoire shows 200,000 or so clones, 78% found once; its top ten account for around 4%. The source material was PBMCs. The TCR sequence derives from a male donor in good health and CMV-seronegative. The V call is TRBV10-3, the J call TRBJ2-1, with 9 nucleotides matching TRBD2. The CDR3 sequence: CAISAGGPYEQFF. The DNA of the CDR3 is TGTGCCATCTCGGCGGGAGGGCCCTATGAGCAGTTCTTC.